A selection of T cell receptor beta chains follows, all from one sample in a study of lymphopenia after photon versus proton radiotherapy. The method was immunoSEQ multiplex PCR; TCRdb's version includes in-frame clones alone and lacks a portion of them. The data show tens of thousands of clones, more than 75% seen once. Source: peripheral blood, taken from a patient treated with photon-based radiotherapy. The receptor set was obtained from a woman in her seventies with pancreatic cancer. Each CDR3 is given with its conserved first and last residue. The D gene is left open where the match is weak. Some rows mark clone size as missing; the rest say once, few, many or name a class of expanded clone.

>TRBJ2-2|-|TRBD2|TRBV27
TGTGCCAGCAGTTCCATAGGGACTAGCGGGAGAATCGGGGAGCTGTTTTTT
CASSSIGTSGRIGELFF
>TRBJ2-2|-|TRBD2|TRBV5-1
TGCGCCAGCAGTCCCGGGGGGTCCGGGAACACCGGGGAGCTGCTTTTT
CASSPGGSGNTGELLF
>TRBJ1-1|-|-|TRBV4-3
TGCGCCAGCAGCCAAGGGGGCGGGGCAGCGAAAGCTTTCTTT
CASSQGGGAAKAFF
>TRBJ1-2|-|TRBD1|TRBV10-3
TGTGCCACCGGGGACAGTCCTAACTATGGCTACACCTTC
CATGDSPNYGYTF
>TRBJ2-1|-|TRBD2|TRBV30
TGTGCCTGGAGTGCCCGGGGGGGGAGTAGGAATGAGCAGTTCTTC
CAWSARGGSRNEQFF
>TRBJ2-1|-|TRBD2|TRBV7-8
TGTGCCAGCAGCTCCCGACTAGCGGGAGTCTATGAGCAGTTCTTC
CASSSRLAGVYEQFF
>TRBJ1-4|-|-|TRBV2
TGTGCCAGCAGTGAAGCATCCGAAAAACTGTTTTTT
CASSEASEKLFF
>TRBJ2-1|-|TRBD2|TRBV7-2
TGTGCCAGCAGCCCCTTAGCGGGAGGGTCCTACAATGAGCAGTTCTTC
CASSPLAGGSYNEQFF
>TRBJ2-5|once|TRBD1|TRBV19
TGTGCCAGTAGTCCGGGACAGGGGGGGGAGACCCAGTACTTC
CASSPGQGGETQYF
>TRBJ2-1|-|TRBD1|TRBV6-1
TGTGCCAGCAGTTGGACAGGGTGGGATGAGCAGTTCTTC
CASSWTGWDEQFF
>TRBJ2-1|-|TRBD2|TRBV19
TGTGCCAGTAGTCGAACCGGGACTAGCAATGAGCAGTTCTTC
CASSRTGTSNEQFF
>TRBJ2-3|-|-|TRBV7-2
TGTGCCAGCAGCCCCCAGGATTTAGATACGCAGTATTTT
CASSPQDLDTQYF
>TRBJ2-3|-|-|TRBV4-1
TGCGCCAGCAGCCAAGTAGGCACAGATACGCAGTATTTT
CASSQVGTDTQYF
>TRBJ1-2|-|-|TRBV5-8
TGTGCCAGCAGCTTGGGGGGCAGGAGAAACTATGGCTACACCTTC
CASSLGGRRNYGYTF
>TRBJ2-5|-|TRBD1|TRBV5-1
TGCGCCAGCAGCCCGGATGGGACAGGGGTGGAGACCCAGTACTTC
CASSPDGTGVETQYF
>TRBJ2-2|-|TRBD2|TRBV7-3
TGTGCCAGCAGCTTAATCCCTAGCGGGAGGGTTGGCACCGGGGAGCTGTTTTTT
CASSLIPSGRVGTGELFF
>TRBJ1-5|medium-sized|-|TRBV11-2
TGTGCCAGCAGCTTAGGAAGGGGTCACGGGCCCCAGCATTTT
CASSLGRGHGPQHF
>TRBJ1-5|-|-|TRBV15
TGTGCCACCAGCAGAGGGTTGAATCAGCCCCAGCATTTT
CATSRGLNQPQHF
>TRBJ2-5|-|TRBD2|TRBV15
TGTGCCACCAGCAGAGGCCCTAGCGGGAGGGAAGAGACCCAGTACTTC
CATSRGPSGREETQYF
>TRBJ1-2|-|-|TRBV19
TGTGCCAGTAGTGGCAGGGCTAACTATGGCTACACCTTC
CASSGRANYGYTF
>TRBJ2-1|-|TRBD2|TRBV9
TGTGCCAGCAGCGAAGGGACTAGCGGGAGCTTAAAATCTGAGCAGTTCTTC
CASSEGTSGSLKSEQFF
>TRBJ1-2|-|TRBD1|TRBV4-1
TGCGCCAGCAGCCATCATGGACAGGACTATGGCTACACCTTC
CASSHHGQDYGYTF
>TRBJ1-1|-|-|TRBV7-2
TGTGCCAGCAGCCGTGTTCAGGCGGGAGCTTTCTTT
CASSRVQAGAFF
>TRBJ2-6|-|-|TRBV5-1
TGCGCCAGCAGCTCTAGGGCGTCTAGCGGGGCCAACGTCCTGACTTTC
CASSSRASSGANVLTF
>TRBJ2-5|-|-|TRBV28
TGTGCCAGCAGCGGCCGAGGATCCATGGAGACCCAGTACTTC
CASSGRGSMETQYF
>TRBJ2-3|-|TRBD2|TRBV11-2
TGTGCCAGCAGCCTGGACGACTTAGCGGGAGCGCAGTATTTT
CASSLDDLAGAQYF
>TRBJ1-2|-|-|TRBV2
TGTGCCAGCAGTCCCTCTCCTAACTATGGCTACACCTTC
CASSPSPNYGYTF
>TRBJ2-5|-|-|TRBV10-3
TGTGCCATCAGTGGCGGTCAAGAGACCCAGTACTTC
CAISGGQETQYF
>TRBJ2-1|once|TRBD2|TRBV9
TGTGCCAGCAGCCAATCGACTAGCGGGGATTACAATGAGCAGTTCTTC
CASSQSTSGDYNEQFF
>TRBJ2-3|-|-|TRBV7-3
TGTGCCAGCAGCTTAGTAAGGGAGGATACGCAGTATTTT
CASSLVREDTQYF
>TRBJ2-5|-|-|TRBV9
TGTGCCAGCCAGGCGGGTGGAAGAGAAGAGACCCAGTACTTC
CASQAGGREETQYF
>TRBJ1-5|-|-|TRBV7-2
TGTGCCAGCACCACCCCGGGGGGGGCCAATCAGCCCCAGCATTTT
CASTTPGGANQPQHF
>TRBJ1-3|-|-|TRBV5-4
TGTGCCAGCAGCTTGGCCGGGGTCTCGTACGGAAACACCATATATTTT
CASSLAGVSYGNTIYF
>TRBJ1-3|-|-|TRBV9
TGTGCCAGCAGCCCCGACGGGGGCCCTGGAAACACCATATATTTT
CASSPDGGPGNTIYF
>TRBJ2-3|-|-|TRBV9
TGTGCCAGCAGCGTAGGACCCGCCGAGGAGCAGTATTTT
CASSVGPAEEQYF
>TRBJ2-3|-|-|TRBV15
TGTGCCACCAGCAGCGCGGGGTGGGGTCGCACAGATACGCAGTATTTT
CATSSAGWGRTDTQYF
>TRBJ2-7|once|-|TRBV2
TGTGCCAGCAGTGAAGCGGGCAGGTTCTACGAGCAGTACTTC
CASSEAGRFYEQYF
>TRBJ2-7|-|-|TRBV11-1
TGTGCCAGCAGCACCGGGACACTAACCTACGAGCAGTACTTC
CASSTGTLTYEQYF
>TRBJ2-3|-|TRBD2|TRBV28
TGTGCGTGGGAGGGCCGCGCAGATACGCAGTATTTT
CAWEGRADTQYF
>TRBJ2-1|-|-|TRBV6-5
TGTGCCAGCAGTTACTCCTACAGGGACAATGAGCAGTTCTTC
CASSYSYRDNEQFF
>TRBJ2-7|few|-|TRBV14
TGTGCCAGCAGCCAGGGGACTCACGTCTACGAGCAGTACTTC
CASSQGTHVYEQYF
>TRBJ2-2|-|-|TRBV6-4
TGTGCCAGCAGCACAGTTCCACGCGGGGAGCTGTTTTTT
CASSTVPRGELFF
>TRBJ2-5|-|-|TRBV10-3
TGTGCCATCAGTGAGTCGGACAGCCCCCAAGAGACCCAGTACTTC
CAISESDSPQETQYF
>TRBJ2-1|-|-|TRBV5-5
TGTGCCAGCAGCTTGGCGAGGGAAGAGCAGTTCTTC
CASSLAREEQFF
>TRBJ1-1|-|-|TRBV28
TGTGCCAGCTCCCGTGGAGGTGGAGCTTTCTTT
CASSRGGGAFF
>TRBJ2-1|-|TRBD2|TRBV5-1
TGCGCCAGCAGCGGAGTAGCGGGAACCTACAATGAGCAGTTCTTC
CASSGVAGTYNEQFF
>TRBJ2-7|-|TRBD2|TRBV28
TGTGCCAGCTGGACCGCGGGCAGCGGGGCATACGAGCAGTACTTC
CASWTAGSGAYEQYF
>TRBJ2-7|-|TRBD1|TRBV29-1
TGCAGCGTTGTCGCAGGGGGCTACGAGCAGTACTTC
CSVVAGGYEQYF
>TRBJ2-7|-|TRBD2|TRBV10-2
TGCGCCAGCAGTGAGTCGATCGCGGGAGGGAGTGCCGAGCAGTACTTC
CASSESIAGGSAEQYF
>TRBJ2-4|-|TRBD1|TRBV28
TGTGCCAGCAGTTCCCCGGCAGGGACAGGGAAATTATACATTCAGTACTTC
CASSSPAGTGKLYIQYF
>TRBJ2-7|few|TRBD2|TRBV28
TGTGCCAGCAGTTTAAGCCCGGGGGGATCCTACGAGCAGTACTTC
CASSLSPGGSYEQYF
>TRBJ2-1|-|-|TRBV5-6
TGTGCCAGCAGCTTGGGTTCCGCGGAGGGGACTGAGCAGTTCTTC
CASSLGSAEGTEQFF